Listed below are T cell receptor delta chains from one sample, sequenced in a study of Vδ1+ human thymocytes. TCRdb re-processed the multiplex PCR reads via CATT. The sample carries some 27,000 delta-chain clones, approximately 7% recorded once. The sample taken for sequencing was Vdelta1+ gamma-delta thymocytes from the thymus. All receptors derive from a girl less than two years old who had congenital heart surgery. Both conserved end residues are part of each CDR3. A D gene is named only where the DNA matches it firmly. Only part of the rows carry a size: once, few, many, or a class if the clone is expanded.

clone size: -; D gene: -; J gene: TRDJ1; V gene: TRDV1; CDR3 protein: CALGELLRGDTDKLIF; CDR3 DNA: TGTGCTCTTGGGGAACTCCTACGGGGGGACACCGATAAACTCATCTTT
clone size: -; D gene: -; J gene: TRDJ1; V gene: TRDV1; CDR3 protein: CALGERPPVCDKLIF; CDR3 DNA: TGTGCTCTTGGGGAAAGGCCCCCCGTGTGCGATAAACTCATCTTT
clone size: few; D gene: TRDD3; J gene: TRDJ1; V gene: TRDV1; CDR3 protein: CALGELGRSPTGVYTDKLIF; CDR3 DNA: TGTGCTCTTGGGGAACTGGGTCGTTCCCCGACTGGGGTGTACACCGATAAACTCATCTTT
clone size: -; D gene: TRDD3; J gene: TRDJ1; V gene: TRDV1; CDR3 protein: CALGEPSPLPGDTERYTDKLIF; CDR3 DNA: TGTGCTCTTGGGGAACCTTCCCCCCTCCCGGGGGATACTGAGAGGTACACCGATAAACTCATCTTT
clone size: few; D gene: TRDD3; J gene: TRDJ1; V gene: TRDV1; CDR3 protein: CALGSSPSSKIPYVRSWGTSPGLIF; CDR3 DNA: TGTGCTCTTGGGAGCTCGCCTTCGAGTAAAATTCCTTACGTCCGTAGCTGGGGGACTTCCCCCGGACTCATCTTT
clone size: few; D gene: -; J gene: TRDJ1; V gene: TRDV1; CDR3 protein: CALGGFPPGYTDKLIF; CDR3 DNA: TGTGCTCTTGGGGGGTTTCCTCCGGGGTACACCGATAAACTCATCTTT
clone size: -; D gene: -; J gene: TRDJ1; V gene: TRDV1; CDR3 protein: CALGERFPTSMGTPSDKLIF; CDR3 DNA: TGTGCTCTTGGGGAACGTTTCCCTACGTCAATGGGGACGCCCTCCGATAAACTCATCTTT
clone size: -; D gene: TRDD3; J gene: TRDJ1; V gene: TRDV1; CDR3 protein: CALGEQGPYRTDFSWGKLDKLIF; CDR3 DNA: TGTGCTCTTGGGGAACAAGGACCATACAGGACGGACTTCTCTTGGGGGAAACTCGATAAACTCATCTTT
clone size: few; D gene: -; J gene: TRDJ1; V gene: TRDV1; CDR3 protein: CALGEVGGAYSDKLIF; CDR3 DNA: TGTGCTCTTGGGGAAGTGGGGGGGGCGTACTCCGATAAACTCATCTTT
clone size: -; D gene: TRDD3; J gene: TRDJ1; V gene: TRDV1; CDR3 protein: CALGDLPNGPLAGDTRFDKLIF; CDR3 DNA: TGTGCTCTTGGTGATCTTCCTAATGGGCCCTTGGCGGGGGATACGAGGTTCGACAAACTCATCTTT
clone size: few; D gene: TRDD3; J gene: TRDJ1; V gene: TRDV1; CDR3 protein: CALGGLRLDWGIRYTDKLIF; CDR3 DNA: TGTGCTCTTGGGGGCCTACGCCTTGACTGGGGGATACGGTACACCGATAAACTCATCTTT
clone size: few; D gene: TRDD3; J gene: TRDJ1; V gene: TRDV1; CDR3 protein: CALGELFGGYYTDKLIF; CDR3 DNA: TGTGCTCTTGGGGAACTCTTCGGGGGATACTACACCGATAAACTCATCTTT
clone size: medium-sized; D gene: -; J gene: TRDJ1; V gene: TRDV2; CDR3 protein: CACRGEYVLSKKLIF; CDR3 DNA: TGTGCCTGTCGTGGGGAATACGTTTTGAGCAAAAAACTCATCTTT
clone size: -; D gene: TRDD3; J gene: TRDJ1; V gene: TRDV1; CDR3 protein: CALGELSGGDTDKLIF; CDR3 DNA: TGTGCTCTTGGGGAACTTTCTGGGGGGGACACCGATAAACTCATCTTT
clone size: few; D gene: -; J gene: TRDJ1; V gene: TRDV1; CDR3 protein: CALARDAGNTDKLIF; CDR3 DNA: TGTGCTCTTGCGAGAGACGCGGGCAACACCGATAAACTCATCTTT
clone size: -; D gene: -; J gene: TRDJ1; V gene: TRDV1; CDR3 protein: CALGEAGLTPYTDKLIF; CDR3 DNA: TGTGCTCTTGGGGAAGCAGGACTCACACCGTACACCGATAAACTCATCTTT
clone size: -; D gene: TRDD3; J gene: TRDJ1; V gene: TRDV1; CDR3 protein: CALGERPRGTRLGDTRDKLIF; CDR3 DNA: TGTGCTCTTGGGGAACGACCTAGGGGTACGAGGCTGGGGGATACCCGCGATAAACTCATCTTT
clone size: few; D gene: -; J gene: TRDJ1; V gene: TRDV1; CDR3 protein: CALGDGARGGLRMGYTDKLIF; CDR3 DNA: TGTGCTCTTGGGGACGGCGCGAGGGGGGGCCTTAGGATGGGTTACACCGATAAACTCATCTTT
clone size: few; D gene: -; J gene: TRDJ1; V gene: TRDV1; CDR3 protein: CALGAPTWGPGDTDKLIF; CDR3 DNA: TGTGCTCTTGGGGCACCGACTTGGGGGCCCGGGGACACCGATAAACTCATCTTT
clone size: -; D gene: -; J gene: TRDJ1; V gene: TRDV1; CDR3 protein: CALGEREPTSKTGTDKLIF; CDR3 DNA: TGTGCTCTTGGGGAACGAGAACCTACGTCGAAGACTGGGACCGATAAACTCATCTTT
clone size: few; D gene: TRDD2; J gene: TRDJ1; V gene: TRDV1; CDR3 protein: CALGPLPTAGGYTDKLIF; CDR3 DNA: TGTGCTCTTGGACCCCTTCCTACGGCTGGGGGGTACACCGATAAACTCATCTTT
clone size: -; D gene: TRDD3; J gene: TRDJ1; V gene: TRDV1; CDR3 protein: CALGELGLLQVWTVLGVVNTDKLIF; CDR3 DNA: TGTGCTCTTGGGGAACTGGGGCTCCTACAGGTGTGGACGGTACTGGGGGTTGTAAATACCGATAAACTCATCTTT
clone size: -; D gene: TRDD3; J gene: TRDJ1; V gene: TRDV1; CDR3 protein: CALGGLGPVKGWGISTDKLIF; CDR3 DNA: TGTGCTCTTGGGGGATTAGGTCCTGTAAAAGGCTGGGGGATAAGCACCGATAAACTCATCTTT
clone size: -; D gene: -; J gene: TRDJ1; V gene: TRDV1; CDR3 protein: CALGELGGDWFGTDKLIF; CDR3 DNA: TGTGCTCTTGGGGAACTCGGAGGAGACTGGTTTGGCACCGATAAACTCATCTTT
clone size: few; D gene: -; J gene: TRDJ1; V gene: TRDV2; CDR3 protein: CAWSFPTGEYTDKLIF; CDR3 DNA: TGTGCCTGGTCCTTCCCGACTGGGGAGTACACCGATAAACTCATCTTT
clone size: few; D gene: TRDD3; J gene: TRDJ1; V gene: TRDV1; CDR3 protein: CALGELNLTGGYVSYTDKLIF; CDR3 DNA: TGTGCTCTTGGGGAACTCAACCTAACTGGGGGATACGTGTCGTACACCGATAAACTCATCTTT
clone size: -; D gene: TRDD3; J gene: TRDJ1; V gene: TRDV1; CDR3 protein: CALGPPYVLGDGDKLIF; CDR3 DNA: TGTGCTCTTGGGCCACCTTACGTACTGGGGGATGGCGATAAACTCATCTTT
clone size: -; D gene: -; J gene: TRDJ1; V gene: TRDV1; CDR3 protein: CALGEPPRGQTDKLIF; CDR3 DNA: TGTGCTCTTGGGGAACCCCCCCGGGGCCAAACCGATAAACTCATCTTT
clone size: -; D gene: TRDD2; J gene: TRDJ1; V gene: TRDV1; CDR3 protein: CALGFHLPTSHGKLIF; CDR3 DNA: TGTGCTCTTGGGTTCCACCTTCCTACCTCCCACGGCAAACTCATCTTT
clone size: few; D gene: TRDD2; J gene: TRDJ1; V gene: TRDV1; CDR3 protein: CALGDSYPSYKGDLGPDKLIF; CDR3 DNA: TGTGCTCTTGGGGACTCCTACCCTTCCTACAAGGGGGACTTAGGCCCCGACAAACTCATCTTT
clone size: few; D gene: -; J gene: TRDJ1; V gene: TRDV1; CDR3 protein: CALGEPQPSLSAANTDKLIF; CDR3 DNA: TGTGCTCTTGGGGAACCGCAACCCTCCCTTTCTGCGGCGAACACCGATAAACTCATCTTT
clone size: -; D gene: -; J gene: TRDJ1; V gene: TRDV1; CDR3 protein: CALGDSPRRGDTDKLIF; CDR3 DNA: TGTGCTCTTGGGGACTCCCCGAGGAGGGGGGACACCGATAAACTCATCTTT
clone size: medium-sized; D gene: -; J gene: TRDJ3; V gene: TRDV2; CDR3 protein: CACPYSWDTRQMFF; CDR3 DNA: TGTGCCTGTCCTTACTCCTGGGACACCCGACAGATGTTTTTC
clone size: few; D gene: TRDD2; J gene: TRDJ1; V gene: TRDV1; CDR3 protein: CALGEGSFLPGGHTDKLIF; CDR3 DNA: TGTGCTCTTGGGGAGGGGTCCTTCCTACCTGGGGGCCACACCGATAAACTCATCTTT
clone size: few; D gene: -; J gene: TRDJ1; V gene: TRDV1; CDR3 protein: CALGEQFHPLGDGDKLIF; CDR3 DNA: TGTGCTCTTGGGGAACAATTTCACCCACTGGGTGACGGCGATAAACTCATCTTT
clone size: few; D gene: -; J gene: TRDJ1; V gene: TRDV1; CDR3 protein: CALGELGPRYSTDKLIF; CDR3 DNA: TGTGCTCTTGGGGAACTTGGCCCCCGGTACAGCACCGATAAACTCATCTTT
clone size: -; D gene: -; J gene: TRDJ1; V gene: TRDV1; CDR3 protein: CALGDPLGLRGDTDKLIF; CDR3 DNA: TGTGCTCTTGGGGACCCTTTGGGCCTACGGGGGGACACCGATAAACTCATCTTT
clone size: few; D gene: TRDD3; J gene: TRDJ1; V gene: TRDV1; CDR3 protein: CALGTRTTRREPGGSLLYTDKLIF; CDR3 DNA: TGTGCTCTTGGGACCCGAACCACCCGCCGGGAGCCTGGGGGCTCCCTTCTGTACACCGATAAACTCATCTTT
clone size: -; D gene: TRDD3; J gene: TRDJ1; V gene: TRDV1; CDR3 protein: CALGTPISPLRTGGFFPDKLIF; CDR3 DNA: TGTGCTCTTGGGACCCCGATAAGTCCCTTGCGTACTGGGGGATTCTTTCCCGATAAACTCATCTTT
clone size: -; D gene: -; J gene: TRDJ1; V gene: TRDV1; CDR3 protein: CALGKFPGGLGLYTDKLIF; CDR3 DNA: TGTGCTCTTGGGAAATTCCCGGGGGGGCTTGGGCTATACACCGATAAACTCATCTTT
clone size: few; D gene: TRDD3; J gene: TRDJ1; V gene: TRDV1; CDR3 protein: CALGAISRYWGIAQAPVLIF; CDR3 DNA: TGTGCTCTTGGGGCGATTTCCCGTTACTGGGGGATTGCCCAGGCCCCGGTGCTCATCTTT
clone size: few; D gene: TRDD3; J gene: TRDJ1; V gene: TRDV1; CDR3 protein: CALGERFAILGWGTPDADKLIF; CDR3 DNA: TGTGCTCTTGGGGAACGATTCGCCATCCTGGGCTGGGGGACCCCGGACGCCGATAAACTCATCTTT
clone size: few; D gene: -; J gene: TRDJ1; V gene: TRDV1; CDR3 protein: CALGEPPTPTGWDTDKLIF; CDR3 DNA: TGTGCTCTTGGGGAACCCCCCACGCCCACTGGATGGGACACCGATAAACTCATCTTT
clone size: -; D gene: -; J gene: TRDJ1; V gene: TRDV1; CDR3 protein: CALGELSGQPLDKLIF; CDR3 DNA: TGTGCTCTTGGGGAACTAAGTGGCCAGCCCCTGGATAAACTCATCTTT
clone size: medium-sized; D gene: TRDD3; J gene: TRDJ1; V gene: TRDV2; CDR3 protein: CACDTEPTGGYSGDKLIF; CDR3 DNA: TGTGCCTGTGACACCGAGCCGACGGGGGGATACAGTGGCGATAAACTCATCTTT
clone size: few; D gene: -; J gene: TRDJ1; V gene: TRDV1; CDR3 protein: CALGERGPPRKLIF; CDR3 DNA: TGTGCTCTTGGGGAACGTGGCCCGCCCAGGAAACTCATCTTT
clone size: few; D gene: -; J gene: TRDJ1; V gene: TRDV1; CDR3 protein: CALGEQHPSYVVAGTLKLIF; CDR3 DNA: TGTGCTCTTGGGGAACAACATCCCTCCTACGTAGTTGCTGGCACTTTAAAACTCATCTTT
clone size: few; D gene: TRDD3; J gene: TRDJ1; V gene: TRDV1; CDR3 protein: CALGESPCSKLPPLYRLGDFTDKLIF; CDR3 DNA: TGTGCTCTTGGGGAATCACCTTGTAGTAAACTTCCTCCACTTTATCGACTGGGGGATTTCACCGATAAACTCATCTTT
clone size: few; D gene: TRDD3; J gene: TRDJ1; V gene: TRDV1; CDR3 protein: CALGKLRDGLRWGIRLQYTDKLIF; CDR3 DNA: TGTGCTCTTGGGAAACTACGGGATGGCCTTCGCTGGGGGATACGTCTCCAATACACCGATAAACTCATCTTT
clone size: -; D gene: TRDD3; J gene: TRDJ1; V gene: TRDV1; CDR3 protein: CALGELSYWGVTDKLIF; CDR3 DNA: TGTGCTCTTGGGGAACTCTCCTACTGGGGGGTAACCGATAAACTCATCTTT
clone size: few; D gene: TRDD3; J gene: TRDJ1; V gene: TRDV1; CDR3 protein: CALGGYDLMYWGEKLIF; CDR3 DNA: TGTGCTCTTGGGGGCTATGACCTAATGTACTGGGGAGAGAAACTCATCTTT
clone size: -; D gene: -; J gene: TRDJ1; V gene: TRDV1; CDR3 protein: CALGEPLTKKADKLIF; CDR3 DNA: TGTGCTCTTGGGGAACCCCTCACAAAAAAAGCCGATAAACTCATCTTT